Included here is one TCR beta chain sequence, with context. Its matching antigen is unknown. Libraries were prepared by immunoSEQ multiplex PCR; TCRdb keeps only in-frame clonotypes and omits some of them. The sample lists approximately 92,000 clones, more than 95% occurring once. This record belongs to a study of OX40 agonist ivuxolimab in advanced cancers. On the study more broadly: Patients were dosed with the agonistic anti-OX40 (CD134) antibody ivuxolimab. In three patients, partial responses were observed, one with hepatocellular carcinoma and two with cutaneous melanoma.

The study's findings and limits: Within 6 weeks, CD4+ and CD8+ blood T cells expanded clonally at 0.1 to 3.0 mg/kg.

Germline V gene sequence: CDR1 SEHNR, CDR2 FQNEAQ (reference sequence). The CDR3 is made up of 12 amino acids. V was cut by 4 bases and J by 5 bases, with 6 bases left in between. The chain joins TRBV7-9 to TRBJ1-5; D is uncertain. The sample here was CD4+ or CD8+ T cells sorted from blood, taken in a trial of the OX40 agonist ivuxolimab. The clonotype comes from an adult with an advanced solid tumor such as melanoma, head and neck, liver or kidney cancer. The CDR3 DNA follows: TGTGCCAGCAGCTCCCATCATCAGCCCCAGCATTTT. It translates to CASSSHHQPQHF.